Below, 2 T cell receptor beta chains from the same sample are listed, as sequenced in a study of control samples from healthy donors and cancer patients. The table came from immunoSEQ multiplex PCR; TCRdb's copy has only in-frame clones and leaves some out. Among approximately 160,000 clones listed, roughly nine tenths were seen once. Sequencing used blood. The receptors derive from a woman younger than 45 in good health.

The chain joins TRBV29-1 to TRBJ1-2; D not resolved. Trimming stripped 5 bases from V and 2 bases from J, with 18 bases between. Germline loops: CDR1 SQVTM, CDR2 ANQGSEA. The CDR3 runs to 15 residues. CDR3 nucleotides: TGCAGCGTTCTTCTTTTCAGTTGGACGAACTATGGCTACACCTTC. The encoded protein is CSVLLFSWTNYGYTF.

Written as DNA, the CDR3 is TGTGCCAGCAGCTCCCTAGGGCCCTATGGCTACACCTTC. This translates into CASSSLGPYGYTF. The chain is built from TRBV7-9 and TRBJ1-2, with D uncertain. V gave up 4 bases and J gave up 4 bases, with 10 bases separating them. The CDR3 consists of 13 residues. From germline, CDR1 is SEHNR and CDR2 FQNEAQ (reference sequence).